The clone carrying this T cell receptor beta chain has a handful of counts. The antigen remains unidentified. The source of the sample is a study of T cell repertoires in cytomegalovirus infection. TCRdb redid the calling of the reads with MiXCR, one entry per CDR3 protein. The sample includes about 340,000 distinct CDR3 sequences, 25% to 35% of them seen just once. Sample: cultured PBMCs, taken from culture after CMV antigen stimulation. This TCR came from a human donor in good health (CMV status not recorded). Some clones in this sample may be carry-over from other donors' samples.

The CDR3: CAARQGGQETQYF. Here the CDR3 DNA reads TGTGCCGCCCGACAGGGGGGCCAAGAGACCCAGTACTTC. This chain uses TRBV6-8 with TRBJ2-5; 9 bases map to TRBD1. This CDR3 region has 13 residues. Germline V CDR1 and CDR2: MNHGY, SAAAGT. J was trimmed by 1 base and V by 11 bases; bases with no gene match: 5.